Each of the 30 T cell receptor beta chains below was sequenced from the same sample in a study of blood T cell repertoires in COVID-19. Some clones are missing from TCRdb's copy, which holds only in-frame ones; the method was immunoSEQ multiplex PCR. The sample has tens of thousands of clones; about 87% are singletons. The sequencing input was peripheral blood. Source of these receptors: a woman of 80 years or more with acute or convalescent COVID-19.

V gene TRBV5-4 combines with J gene TRBJ2-7; TRBD2 agrees at 14 bases. Germline loops: CDR1 SGHNT, CDR2 YYREEE (reference sequence). The CDR3 spans 15 residues. Trimming cost V 5 bases and J 3 bases; bases outside gene matches: 4. CDR3 residues: CASSLGTSGSYEQYF. CDR3 in DNA: TGTGCCAGCAGTCTAGGGACTAGCGGGAGCTACGAGCAGTACTTC.

J is TRBJ2-3 and V is TRBV2; TRBD2 matches at 9 bases. The CDR3 spans 14 residues. The germline gives CDR1 SNHLY, CDR2 FYNNEI. J was trimmed by 5 bases and V by 4 bases; bases with no gene match: 4. In nucleotides, the CDR3 is TGTGCCAGCAGTGGCGGGGGGGCCGAAGATACGCAGTATTTT. Translation: CASSGGGAEDTQYF.

The V gene is TRBV5-6, the J gene TRBJ2-7, with no clear D. The V and J ends lost 0 bases and 6 bases respectively, with 13 bases between them. The CDR3 extends over 14 amino acids. The germline gives CDR1 SGHDT, CDR2 YYEEEE. Here the CDR3 DNA reads TGTGCCAGCAGCTTGGATAGCACCCTCGGCGAGCAGTACTTC. Residues: CASSLDSTLGEQYF.

This chain joins TRBV27 and TRBJ2-3, with a tentative D call TRBD1 (5 bases). V gave up 3 bases and J gave up 3 bases, with 13 bases separating them. Germline lookup yields CDR1 MNHEY and CDR2 SMNVEV (reference sequence). There are 15 residues in the CDR3. Written as DNA, the CDR3 is TGTGCCAGCAGTTTTGGGGCAGTCGTTACAGATACGCAGTATTTT. Its protein is CASSFGAVVTDTQYF.

Turning to this clone: Other DNA sequences within the sample encode an identical CDR3. This sequence joins TRBV7-3 and TRBJ2-5; D gene unclear. The V end was cut by 5 bases, the J end by 0 bases, with 13 bases between. Germline CDR1 SGHTA, CDR2 FQGTGA. The CDR3 covers 15 residues. This CDR3 reads CASSPRPSDQETQYF. As DNA, the CDR3 is TGTGCCAGCAGCCCCCGGCCTAGTGACCAAGAGACCCAGTACTTC.

The chain uses TRBV3-1 (or the pseudogene TRBV3-2) and TRBJ2-1, with TRBD2 matching 9 bases. Germline loops: CDR1 LGHDT, CDR2 YNNKEL (reference sequence). CDR3 length: 16 residues. J gave up 9 bases and V 0 bases, and 9 bases lay outside the gene matches. In DNA, the CDR3 is TGTGCCAGCAGCCAAGAAGTGGCGGGAGGGCCCGGTGAGCAGTTCTTC. The encoded protein is CASSQEVAGGPGEQFF.

The chain is built from TRBV3-1 (or the pseudogene TRBV3-2) and TRBJ2-1; 12 bases agree with TRBD2. Germline CDR1 is LGHDT and CDR2 is YNNKEL (reference sequence). V gave up 4 bases and J gave up 4 bases; unmatched junction bases: 8. CDR3 size: 17 residues. CDR3 sequence: CASSLGTSGYLYNEQFF. The CDR3 coding sequence is TGTGCCAGCAGCCTTGGGACTAGCGGGTATCTGTACAATGAGCAGTTCTTC.

The gene calls are TRBV9 and TRBJ2-5, with D maybe TRBD2 (5 bases). The germline gives CDR1 SGDLS, CDR2 YYNGEE. The CDR3 is 15 amino acids. V was pared by 0 bases and J by 2 bases, with 11 bases between. CDR3 region: CASSVGLDSQETQYF. The DNA for the CDR3 is TGTGCCAGCAGCGTAGGGTTGGACTCGCAAGAGACCCAGTACTTC.

V and J are TRBV2 and TRBJ2-7; D may be TRBD1 (6 bases). Germline CDR1 is SNHLY and CDR2 is FYNNEI. The CDR3 totals 14 residues. Between the trimmed V and J ends, which lost 8 bases and 2 bases, there was a span of 16 bases. Written as DNA, the CDR3 is TGTGCCAGCTCGAGACAGGTTGGACCCTACGAGCAGTACTTC. Its translation is CASSRQVGPYEQYF.

V usage is TRBV20-1 and J usage is TRBJ1-3; no clear D. The CDR3 contains 11 residues. V was cut by 2 bases and J by 4 bases, with 3 bases left in between. Germline-derived CDR1 and CDR2 are DFQATT and SNEGSKA (reference sequence). In DNA, the CDR3 is TGCAGTGCTAGAACAGGAAACACCATATATTTT. It codes for CSARTGNTIYF.

The genes are TRBV18 and TRBJ1-4; D perhaps matches TRBD1 (5 bases). The CDR3 contains 17 residues. CDR1 is KGHSH and CDR2 is LQKENI in the germline V gene. V lost 1 base and J lost 3, with 15 bases in between. The chain's CDR3 is CASSPLIQGGANEKLFF. The CDR3 DNA follows: TGTGCCAGCTCACCACTTATCCAGGGCGGCGCTAATGAAAAACTGTTTTTT. Variable domain in full (rest from reference TRBV18 and TRBJ1-4): NAGVMQNPRHLVRRRGQEARLRCSPMKGHSHVYWYRQLPEEGLKFMVYLQKENIIDESGMPKERFSAEFPKEGPSILRIQQVVRGDSAAYFCASSPLIQGGANEKLFFGSGTQLSVL.

The chain links TRBV9 to TRBJ1-1; possible D gene TRBD1, 5 bases. Germline CDR1 and CDR2: SGDLS and YYNGEE. Trimming took 0 bases from V and 5 from J, leaving 14 bases between them. This CDR3 has 15 residues. In DNA, the CDR3 is TGTGCCAGCAGCGTAGGTCAGCAGGGTGGGACTGAAGCTTTCTTT. Residues: CASSVGQQGGTEAFF.

CDR3 nucleotides: TGTGCCAGCAGCTTAGGTCTCCTAGCGGATTACACAGATACGCAGTATTTT. This encodes CASSLGLLADYTDTQYF. V is TRBV11-2 and J is TRBJ2-3; TRBD2 matches 7 bases. This CDR3 region has 17 residues. The V gene's germline CDR1 is SGHAT and CDR2 FQNNGV. J was trimmed by 2 bases and V by 1 base; bases with no gene match: 9.

This clone was recorded once. The chain recombines TRBV2 with TRBJ2-7; TRBD1 matches 7 bases. Germline V gives CDR1 SNHLY, CDR2 FYNNEI. The CDR3 spans 15 residues. Trimming took 1 base from V and 4 from J; bases not matched to a gene: 7. The CDR3 here is CASSEESTGHYEQYF. In DNA form, the CDR3 reads TGTGCCAGCAGTGAAGAGTCGACAGGGCATTACGAGCAGTACTTC.

The chain uses TRBV11-2 and TRBJ2-3, with 8 bases matching TRBD1. The ends lost 3 bases at V and 11 bases at J; junction bases unmatched: 7. The CDR3 extends over 13 amino acids. The germline gives CDR1 SGHAT, CDR2 FQNNGV. Here the CDR3 DNA reads TGTGCCAGCAGCTTGCCCAGGGGGCGAGGGCAGTATTTT. This encodes CASSLPRGRGQYF.

The rearrangement uses TRBV6-1 and TRBJ1-3; D gene unclear. V lost 2 bases to trimming and J lost 0 bases, with 2 bases between them. The CDR3 length is 13 residues. Germline lookup yields CDR1 MNHNS and CDR2 SASEGT. The CDR3 loop is CASSELSGNTIYF. In nucleotides, the CDR3 is TGTGCCAGCAGTGAACTCTCTGGAAACACCATATATTTT.

As to this clone: Other DNA sequences in this specimen translate into the identical CDR3. This sequence joins TRBV5-6 and TRBJ1-3; D is ambiguous. In germline, CDR1 is SGHDT, CDR2 YYEEEE. The CDR3 runs 12 residues. V lost 1 base, J lost 4 bases, and 3 bases lay in between. The DNA for the CDR3 is TGTGCCAGCAGCTTGCTAGGAAACACCATATATTTT. Protein: CASSLLGNTIYF.

This clone was seen a few times. This chain joins TRBV3-1 (or the pseudogene TRBV3-2) and TRBJ2-5; TRBD1 is a possible D gene (6 bases). V shed 0 bases and J shed 0 bases, with 14 bases lying between them. There are 17 residues in the CDR3. The germline V gene encodes CDR1 LGHDT and CDR2 YNNKEL (reference sequence). The CDR3 sequence: CASSQDGPGHHQETQYF. The DNA for the CDR3 is TGTGCCAGCAGCCAAGATGGTCCGGGACATCACCAAGAGACCCAGTACTTC.

This chain joins TRBV7-2 and TRBJ1-5, with 7 nucleotides matching TRBD1. Germline-derived CDR1 and CDR2 are SGHTA and FQGNSA. Trimming removed 4 bases from V and 7 bases from J; junction bases left unmatched: 7. The CDR3 length is 14 residues. In DNA form, the CDR3 reads TGTGCCAGCAGCTACCGGGACAGAAGACAGCCCCAGCATTTT. Translating gives CASSYRDRRQPQHF.

The chain links TRBV10-3 to TRBJ2-7, with 10 bases lining up with TRBD1. Germline V lookup: CDR1 ENHRY, CDR2 SYGVKD. The ends lost 3 bases at V and 2 bases at J; junction bases unmatched: 19. The CDR3 extends over 20 amino acids. CDR3 DNA: TGTGCCATCAGTGACCGCTTGGACAGGGGGTTTGGTAGCGGGACCTACGAGCAGTACTTC. It codes for CAISDRLDRGFGSGTYEQYF.

The chain links TRBV30 to TRBJ2-2; the match to TRBD2 covers 8 bases. Per germline, CDR1 GTSNPN and CDR2 SVGIG (reference sequence). The CDR3 sequence is 17 residues long. Trimming took 5 bases from V and 1 from J; bases not matched to a gene: 12. The CDR3 loop reads CAWVELAGSLNTGELFF. DNA of the CDR3: TGTGCCTGGGTTGAGTTAGCGGGGAGCCTGAACACCGGGGAGCTGTTTTTT.

The chain recombines TRBV6-2 or TRBV6-3 with TRBJ2-7; no clear D. Germline V gives CDR1 MNHEY, CDR2 SVGEGT. CDR3 length equals 12 residues. V was clipped by 5 bases and J by 4 bases, with 9 bases between them. CDR3 in DNA: TGTGCCAGCAGTAATCTGGCTTACGAGCAGTACTTC. This sequence encodes CASSNLAYEQYF.

The V and J genes are TRBV6-5 and TRBJ1-3; D unclear. The germline gives CDR1 MNHEY, CDR2 SVGAGI. This CDR3 region has 11 residues. The germline V and J ends were trimmed by 7 bases and 4 bases, with 5 bases remaining between them. In nucleotides, the CDR3 is TGTGCCAGCATGAGGGGAAACACCATATATTTT. Its protein product is CASMRGNTIYF.

This rearrangement joins TRBV12-5 to TRBJ1-1; no reliable D call. Germline V gene sequence: CDR1 LGHNT, CDR2 FRNRAP. This CDR3 comprises 15 residues. The germline V and J ends were trimmed by 0 bases and 2 bases, with 10 bases remaining between them. The CDR3, as DNA: TGTGCTAGTGGTTTGGTTGGCCTCAGAAACACTGAAGCTTTCTTT. Residues: CASGLVGLRNTEAFF.

The chain has TRBV3-1 (or the pseudogene TRBV3-2) and TRBJ2-7, with 13 nucleotides matching TRBD2. Germline CDR1 reads LGHDT; CDR2 reads YNNKEL (reference sequence). This CDR3 comprises 14 residues. V was clipped by 4 bases and J by 6 bases; unmatched bases: 3. CDR3 loop: CASSLGLAGLEQYF. For the CDR3, the DNA is TGTGCCAGCAGCCTGGGACTAGCGGGGCTCGAGCAGTACTTC.

This clone was counted a single time. V is TRBV3-1 (or the pseudogene TRBV3-2) and J is TRBJ1-2; 9 nucleotides agree with TRBD1. Germline trimming cut 1 base from V and 5 bases from J; bases unmatched to any gene: 8. Germline V gene lookup returns CDR1 LGHDT and CDR2 YNNKEL (reference sequence). CDR3 length: 16 residues. CDR3 in DNA: TGTGCCAGCAGCCAAGGGGACAGGGTAGGGGGATATGGCTACACCTTC. This codes for CASSQGDRVGGYGYTF.

The chain employs TRBV10-3 and TRBJ2-3; D gene uncertain. Germline CDR1 and CDR2: ENHRY and SYGVKD. The CDR3 runs 11 residues. V was cut by 6 bases and J by 6 bases, with 7 bases left in between. The DNA of the CDR3 is TGTGCCATCAGGGAGCTGGATACGCAGTATTTT. Its protein product is CAIRELDTQYF.

The chain has TRBV5-1 and TRBJ1-2; TRBD1 agrees at 8 bases. The CDR3 is 16 amino acids. V trimming: 3 bases; J trimming: 8 bases; junction bases outside the gene matches: 15. CDR1 SGHRS and CDR2 YFSETQ come from the germline V gene. CDR3 sequence reads: CASSSTPDRVALGYTF. The CDR3 coding sequence is TGCGCCAGCAGCTCCACCCCGGACAGGGTGGCGTTGGGCTACACCTTC.

A few counts support this clone. This chain links TRBV5-5 with TRBJ1-1, with 7 positions matching TRBD1. The CDR3 contains 14 residues. Germline V CDR1 and CDR2: SGHKS, YYEKEE (reference sequence). The trim removed 2 bases at V and 1 base at J, leaving 2 bases unmatched. The CDR3 spells CASSFEGANTEAFF. For the CDR3, the DNA is TGTGCCAGCAGCTTCGAGGGGGCGAACACTGAAGCTTTCTTT.

The genes are TRBV30 and TRBJ2-7; 7 bases align to TRBD2. Germline V gene lookup returns CDR1 GTSNPN and CDR2 SVGIG (reference sequence). This CDR3 comprises 13 residues. V lost 2 bases, J lost 3 bases, and 4 bases stayed unmatched. The CDR3 is CAWSSGDGYEQYF. The CDR3 nucleotides are TGTGCCTGGAGTAGCGGGGACGGCTACGAGCAGTACTTC.